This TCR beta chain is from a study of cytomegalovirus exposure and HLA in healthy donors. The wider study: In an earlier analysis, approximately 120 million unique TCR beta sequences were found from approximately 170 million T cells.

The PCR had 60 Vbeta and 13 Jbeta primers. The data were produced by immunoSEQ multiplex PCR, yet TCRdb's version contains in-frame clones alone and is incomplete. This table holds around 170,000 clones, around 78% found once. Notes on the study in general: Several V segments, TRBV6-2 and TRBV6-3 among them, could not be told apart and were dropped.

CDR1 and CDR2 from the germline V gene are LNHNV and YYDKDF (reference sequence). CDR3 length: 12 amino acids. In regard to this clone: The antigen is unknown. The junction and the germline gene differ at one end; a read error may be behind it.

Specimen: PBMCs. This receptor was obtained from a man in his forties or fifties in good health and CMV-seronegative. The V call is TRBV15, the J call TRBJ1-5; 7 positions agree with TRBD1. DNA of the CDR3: TGTGCCACCAGCAGCAGGGTCGGACAGGTCTTTTTT. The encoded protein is CATSSRVGQVFF.